The clone carrying this TCR beta chain was counted only a few times. This sample stems from a study of Ad26.COV2.S vaccination and SARS-CoV-2 variants. Study-level information: Dosing was one shot or two shots 56 days apart.

This sample's treatment: approximately 18 received Ad26.COV2.S at low or high dose, single or two shots; roughly 5 received placebo; per-sample allocation not given. Following the first vaccine or placebo injection, samples were taken on day 63. Assay used: immunoSEQ multiplex PCR; TCRdb lists only in-frame clones, some missing. The table records 380,000 or so clones, around 89% of them present only once. The origin of this receptor is a person aged 18 to 65 who received the Ad26.COV2.S COVID-19 vaccine or a placebo. The material sequenced was peripheral blood, taken in a trial of Ad26.COV2.S vaccine versus placebo.

The CDR3 loop reads CASSQLDRTNTGELFF. The DNA of the CDR3 is TGCGCCAGCAGCCAACTCGACAGAACGAACACCGGGGAGCTGTTTTTT. This chain links TRBV4-1 with TRBJ2-2, with D possibly matching TRBD1 (5 bases). The CDR3 is made up of 16 amino acids. Germline-derived CDR1 and CDR2 are MGHRA and YSYEKL. V was clipped by 2 bases and J by 0 bases, with 10 bases between them.